Presented here are 11 T cell receptor beta chains from one specimen sequenced in a study of CD8 T cells in ankylosing spondylitis. TCRdb used MiXCR to reprocess the 5' RACE reads, holding one entry per CDR3 protein. The table lists approximately 200,000 distinct CDR3 sequences, 9.5% to 15% of them singletons. The sequenced sample consisted of blood, either unsorted or a sorted T cell fraction (not recorded which). These receptors were collected from a male donor with ankylosing spondylitis or in good health (not recorded which).

V and J are TRBV6-1 and TRBJ2-1; TRBD2 matches at 11 bases. The length of the CDR3 is 18 residues. Germline V lookup: CDR1 MNHNS, CDR2 SASEGT. The V gene end was trimmed by 6 bases and the J gene end by 8 bases; junction bases not matched to a gene: 18. CDR3 bases: TGTGCCAGCAGCCCTCCATACTTGATAGCGGGGGGGCAGGATGAGCAGTTCTTC. This encodes CASSPPYLIAGGQDEQFF.

This clonotype was detected a few times. The chain recombines TRBV12-3 or TRBV12-4 with TRBJ2-7; D is unclear. CDR3 length: 17 amino acids. V lost 4 bases and J lost 1, with 20 bases in between. For the CDR3, the DNA is TGTGCCAGCAGTTCCAGCCGCTATGGGGATTCATCCTACGAGCAGTACTTC. It is translated as CASSSSRYGDSSYEQYF.

This clonotype turned up a few times. The chain uses TRBV5-1 and TRBJ2-1, with 11 bases identical to TRBD1. Germline CDR1 reads SGHRS; CDR2 reads YFSETQ. The CDR3 spans 15 residues. The V gene end was trimmed by 0 bases and the J gene end by 7 bases; junction bases not matched to a gene: 3. In DNA, the CDR3 is TGCGCCAGCAGCTTGGACGGACAGGGGGCAAATGAGCAGTTCTTC. Residues: CASSLDGQGANEQFF.

This sequence joins TRBV20-1 and TRBJ2-2; D not resolved. This CDR3 spans 14 amino acids. Germline-derived CDR1 and CDR2 are DFQATT and SNEGSKA (reference sequence). V lost 0 bases and J lost 5, with 10 bases in between. The CDR3 DNA is TGCAGTGCTAGAGATAGACTCTTTACCGGGGAGCTGTTTTTT. Residues: CSARDRLFTGELFF.

This clonotype was counted many times. This sequence joins TRBV4-1 and TRBJ1-6, with 10 bases fitting TRBD1. This CDR3 has 16 amino acids. Germline V gene data show CDR1 as MGHRA and CDR2 as YSYEKL. The junction had 4 bases not matched to a gene; V was cut back by 0 bases and J by 8 bases. CDR3 sequence (DNA): TGCGCCAGCAGCCAAGATAAGGGGACAGGGGATTCACCCCTCCACTTT. Its translation is CASSQDKGTGDSPLHF.

Worth noting for this clonotype: Possible read error: a much larger clone is one base away. The chain combines TRBV30 with TRBJ2-3, with no clear D. The CDR3 totals 11 residues. Germline assignment: CDR1 GTSNPN and CDR2 SVGIG (reference sequence). V was pared by 5 bases and J by 2 bases, with 5 bases between. The CDR3 loop reads CAWADTDTQYF. The DNA for the CDR3 is TGTGCCTGGGCAGACACAGATACGCAGTATTTT.

This clonotype was seen more than once but under ten times. The chain combines TRBV7-8 with TRBJ2-1, with D tentatively TRBD2 (5 bases). Germline CDR1 SGHVS, CDR2 FQNEAQ. The CDR3 runs to 15 residues. Trimming left V 3 bases short and J 5 bases short, with 14 bases between. The CDR3 sequence: CASSLVAFGNNEQFF. The CDR3 nucleotides read TGTGCCAGCAGCTTGGTAGCGTTCGGTAACAATGAGCAGTTCTTC.

In its sample, this clonotype was seen a few times. The V gene is TRBV7-9, the J gene TRBJ2-5, with D possibly being TRBD1 (6 bases). Germline loops: CDR1 SEHNR, CDR2 FQNEAQ (reference sequence). V was cut by 5 bases and J by 4 bases, with 11 bases left in between. The CDR3 is made up of 13 amino acids. The CDR3 loop reads CASSLTGTETQYF. CDR3 DNA sequence: TGTGCCAGCAGCCTTACAGGGACAGAGACCCAGTACTTC.

The chain employs TRBV5-4 and TRBJ2-5, with a weak D call TRBD1 (6 bases). Between the trimmed V and J ends, which lost 4 bases and 5 bases, there was a span of 18 bases. Germline CDR1 and CDR2: SGHNT and YYREEE (reference sequence). CDR3 length: 15 amino acids. The CDR3 loop is CASSPTGPWEETQYF. The CDR3 DNA follows: TGTGCCAGCAGCCCAACAGGGCCGTGGGAGGAGACCCAGTACTTC.

The sample holds a few counts of this clonotype. V and J are TRBV6-1 and TRBJ2-1; tentatively, D is TRBD1 (5 bases). V shed 6 bases and J shed 1 base, with 13 bases lying between them. The CDR3 runs 15 residues. Germline V gene data show CDR1 as MNHNS and CDR2 as SASEGT. The CDR3 DNA reads TGTGCCAGCAGATATACAGGATCTTCCTACAATGAGCAGTTCTTC. The encoded protein is CASRYTGSSYNEQFF.

In its sample, this clonotype was seen many times. The CDR3 region is CASSLVGTYNEQFF. In DNA, the CDR3 is TGTGCCAGCAGTTTGGTTGGGACGTACAATGAGCAGTTCTTC. The rearrangement uses TRBV12-3 or TRBV12-4 and TRBJ2-1; D may match TRBD1 or TRBD2 (5 bases each). Trimming pared 3 bases from V and 4 bases from J, leaving 10 bases between. The CDR3 has 14 residues.